This T cell receptor (beta chain) was retrieved from a study of CD8+ T cells in alopecia areata. Study-level background: People stayed on tofacitinib for 6 to 18 months, then stopped the drug for 6 months. Study-level results: Although TCR sharing was seen in mice, sharing across patients was less clear, possibly for HLA-related reasons.

On this clone itself: Its antigen is still unknown.

Treatment in this sample: oral pan-JAK inhibitor, 5-10 mg twice daily. Germline-derived CDR1 and CDR2 are MNHEY and SVGAGI. This CDR3 has 13 residues. Trimming removed 6 bases at V and 6 bases at J, with 14 bases between. Sequencing relied on a cDNA template that was reverse transcribed from extracted RNA. The method was immunoSEQ multiplex PCR; TCRdb's version includes in-frame clones alone and lacks a portion of them. The profile covers over 100,000 clones, with around 56% appearing a single time and around 0.44% taken by the ten largest. Here the sequenced sample was CD4+ T cells sorted from blood, taken at week 4, from a patient treated with tofacitinib. The V and J genes are TRBV6-5 and TRBJ1-2; tentative D call: TRBD1 (5 bases). This clonotype was sampled from a human donor with alopecia areata. The CDR3 region is CASRNGRGDGYTF. The CDR3 nucleotides are TGTGCCAGCAGAAACGGGCGGGGGGATGGCTACACCTTC.